These T cell receptor beta chains were read from a single sample in a study of cytomegalovirus exposure and HLA in healthy donors. TCRdb keeps only in-frame clones here, not all; method: immunoSEQ multiplex PCR. The table records around 120,000 clones, less than 85% of them present only once. Sequencing input: PBMCs. These receptors were obtained from a man aged 45-65 years in good health and CMV-seropositive. The CDR3 runs from the conserved cysteine through the conserved F or W. D genes are given only for firm matches. Clone size, where shown, is once, few, many, or a class for clones that have expanded.

TRBJ2-7	-	-	TRBV5-7	CASSLKNGRGYEQYF	TGTGCCAGCAGCTTGAAAAACGGCCGGGGATACGAGCAGTACTTC
TRBJ1-2	-	TRBD1	TRBV7-9	CASSLADRGRNYGYTF	TGTGCCAGCAGCTTAGCCGACAGGGGTCGTAACTATGGCTACACCTTC
TRBJ2-1	once	TRBD1	TRBV27	CASSLSTTGVYNEQFF	TGTGCCAGTAGTTTGTCTACGACAGGGGTCTACAATGAGCAGTTCTTC
TRBJ2-7	-	TRBD1	TRBV27	CASSIGTAYEQYF	TGTGCCAGCAGTATAGGGACAGCCTACGAGCAGTACTTC
TRBJ1-4	-	-	TRBV9	CASSVGTTTNEKLFF	TGTGCCAGCAGCGTAGGAACAACAACTAATGAAAAACTGTTTTTT
TRBJ2-5	few	TRBD1	TRBV5-1	CASELTGTGEETQYF	TGCGCCAGCGAATTAACCGGGACAGGGGAAGAGACCCAGTACTTC
TRBJ1-1	-	-	TRBV2	CASRMRGEAFF	TGTGCCAGCAGGATGAGAGGTGAAGCTTTCTTT
TRBJ1-2	-	-	TRBV6-5	CASSLQGFGGYTF	TGTGCCAGCAGTCTACAGGGTTTTGGTGGCTACACCTTC
TRBJ1-2	few	-	TRBV5-4	CASSLVTRQNYGYTF	TGTGCCAGCAGCTTGGTCACGCGGCAGAACTATGGCTACACCTTC
TRBJ2-4	-	TRBD2	TRBV11-2	CASSLGGALAKNIQYF	TGTGCCAGCAGCCTCGGGGGGGCCCTAGCCAAAAACATTCAGTACTTC
TRBJ1-1	-	-	TRBV2	CASTQQGTNTEAFF	TGTGCCAGCACCCAACAGGGCACGAACACTGAAGCTTTCTTT
TRBJ1-1	-	TRBD1	TRBV10-3	CASKLTGGRAEAFF	TGTGCCTCCAAACTAACAGGGGGGCGCGCTGAAGCTTTCTTT